The 28 T cell receptor beta chains listed next were all sequenced from one sample in a study of blood T cell repertoires in COVID-19. Sequenced by immunoSEQ multiplex PCR; TCRdb stores in-frame clones only, minus some. The table shows around 260,000 clones, with roughly 86% occurring only once. The sequencing sample was made of peripheral blood. The receptors derive from a human donor in a cohort sampled during active COVID-19.

This chain joins TRBV18 and TRBJ1-4; D is unresolved. The germline V gene has CDR1 KGHSH and CDR2 LQKENI. This CDR3 is built from 14 residues. The V gene lost 6 bases and the J gene lost 8 bases, with 16 bases spanning the gap. CDR3: CASSPGISKEKLFF. The CDR3 nucleotides read TGTGCCAGCTCCCCGGGGATAAGTAAAGAAAAACTGTTTTTT.

The gene calls are TRBV6-5 and TRBJ2-7, with 10 bases fitting TRBD1. Per germline, CDR1 MNHEY and CDR2 SVGAGI. This CDR3 is 15 amino acids long. Trimming removed 6 bases from V and 0 bases from J; junction bases left unmatched: 5. This chain's CDR3 is CASRYGTGASYEQYF. CDR3 nucleotide sequence: TGTGCCAGCAGATACGGGACAGGGGCCTCCTACGAGCAGTACTTC.

The V and J genes are TRBV18 and TRBJ2-1, with 8 bases that match TRBD1. This CDR3 is 13 amino acids long. Germline CDR1 and CDR2: KGHSH and LQKENI. J gave up 9 bases and V 2 bases, and 3 bases lay outside the gene matches. The CDR3 loop is CASSPKQGGEQFF. The CDR3, as DNA: TGTGCCAGCTCACCAAAACAGGGGGGTGAGCAGTTCTTC.

This chain links TRBV15 with TRBJ2-7; perhaps TRBD2 as D (6 bases). Germline CDR1 reads LNHNV; CDR2 reads YYDKDF (reference sequence). This CDR3 spans 14 amino acids. Trimming took 5 bases from V and 1 from J, leaving 12 bases between them. The CDR3 DNA reads as TGTGCCACCAGCCCCCCTAGCGCGTCCTACGAGCAGTACTTC. It is translated as CATSPPSASYEQYF.

The chain employs TRBV4-3 and TRBJ1-2; no firm D call. The CDR3 has 14 amino acids. Germline V gene lookup returns CDR1 LGHNA and CDR2 YSLEER. The germline V and J ends were trimmed by 2 bases and 6 bases, with 13 bases remaining between them. DNA of the CDR3: TGCGCCAGCAGCCAATATCTTTCCCCGGATGGCTACACCTTC. Translated: CASSQYLSPDGYTF.

This chain uses TRBV30 with TRBJ2-5, with a tentative D call TRBD2 (6 bases). V lost 2 bases, J lost 4 bases, and 14 bases lay in between. This CDR3 comprises 14 residues. The germline V gene encodes CDR1 GTSNPN and CDR2 SVGIG (reference sequence). CDR3 bases: TGTGCCTGGAGTCACCGAACTAGCCCAGAGACCCAGTACTTC. Translated, it gives CAWSHRTSPETQYF.

The chain is built from TRBV13 and TRBJ1-2; D ambiguous. The V gene's germline CDR1 is PRHDT and CDR2 FYEKMQ (reference sequence). CDR3 length equals 14 residues. The V end was cut by 5 bases, the J end by 8 bases, with 18 bases between. The CDR3 loop reads CASSDTSRKGGYTF. The CDR3 nucleotides are TGTGCCAGCAGCGACACCTCCCGTAAAGGCGGCTACACCTTC.

In this sample, this clone turned up once. The chain employs TRBV4-3 and TRBJ1-3; no clear D. CDR3 length: 17 amino acids. V was cut by 4 bases and J by 0 bases, with 16 bases left in between. Germline lookup yields CDR1 LGHNA and CDR2 YSLEER. The CDR3 loop reads CASSPDLGDASGNTIYF. The CDR3 DNA sequence: TGCGCCAGCAGCCCAGATTTGGGCGACGCCTCTGGAAACACCATATATTTT.

On this clone itself: Other DNA sequences in this sample translate to the same CDR3. J is TRBJ2-7 and V is TRBV4-3, with a weak D call TRBD1 (5 bases). V was pared by 1 base and J by 4 bases, with 14 bases between. There are 15 residues in the CDR3. Per germline, CDR1 LGHNA and CDR2 YSLEER. As DNA, the CDR3 is TGCGCCAGCAGCCAAGCCCTTGCAGGGCCGTACGAGCAGTACTTC. Residues: CASSQALAGPYEQYF.

The V and J genes are TRBV9 and TRBJ1-2; tentatively, D is TRBD1 (5 bases). CDR3 size: 13 residues. From germline, CDR1 is SGDLS and CDR2 YYNGEE. Trimming shortened V by 0 bases and J by 7 bases, and 10 bases separated the two germline ends. This CDR3 reads CASSVEGDAGYTF. In DNA form, the CDR3 reads TGTGCCAGCAGCGTAGAAGGGGATGCTGGCTACACCTTC.

This clone has just a few counts. The J gene is TRBJ1-1, the V gene TRBV7-9; a possible D gene is TRBD1 (6 bases). This CDR3 has 14 amino acids. Germline CDR1 is SEHNR and CDR2 is FQNEAQ (reference sequence). V lost 5 bases and J lost 0, with 10 bases in between. DNA of the CDR3: TGTGCCAGCAGCAGCACAGGGATGAACACTGAAGCTTTCTTT. Encoded protein: CASSSTGMNTEAFF.

The V and J genes are TRBV4-3 and TRBJ1-6; TRBD1 matches at 8 bases. The V and J ends lost 0 bases and 9 bases, in that order; junction bases with no gene match: 4. The CDR3 extends over 15 amino acids. Germline loops: CDR1 LGHNA, CDR2 YSLEER. DNA of the CDR3: TGCGCCAGCAGCCAAGAAGCCAGGGGGCGTTCACCCCTCCACTTT. This sequence encodes CASSQEARGRSPLHF.

This chain links TRBV6-2 or TRBV6-3 with TRBJ1-5, with D possibly matching TRBD1 (5 bases). Trimming removed 2 bases from V and 3 bases from J, with 8 bases in between. This CDR3 has 14 amino acids. Germline V lookup: CDR1 MNHEY, CDR2 SVGEGT. CDR3 in DNA: TGTGCCAGCAGTTACCCAGGGTACAATCAGCCCCAGCATTTT. As protein: CASSYPGYNQPQHF.

The chain recombines TRBV7-8 with TRBJ1-3, with D possibly being TRBD1 (5 bases). The CDR3 is made up of 17 amino acids. V was shortened by 1 base and J by 4 bases, with 17 bases between the two germline ends. Germline V CDR1 and CDR2: SGHVS, FQNEAQ. CDR3 residues: CASSLGIRVEFGNTIYF. The CDR3 DNA is TGTGCCAGCAGCTTAGGAATCAGGGTTGAATTCGGAAACACCATATATTTT.

This sequence joins TRBV10-3 and TRBJ1-1; 11 bases agree with TRBD1. The CDR3 sequence is 14 residues long. Germline CDR1 reads ENHRY; CDR2 reads SYGVKD. The V gene end was trimmed by 8 bases and the J gene end by 3 bases; junction bases not matched to a gene: 5. The CDR3 nucleotides read TGTGCCATCTGGGACAGGGGGAAGGACACTGAAGCTTTCTTT. As protein: CAIWDRGKDTEAFF.

This chain links TRBV27 with TRBJ2-7; 7 bases are shared with TRBD2. The CDR3 extends over 14 amino acids. The V gene's germline CDR1 is MNHEY and CDR2 SMNVEV (reference sequence). V lost 4 bases, J lost 1 base, and 4 bases stayed unmatched. This CDR3 is CASSSGGGSYEQYF. CDR3 DNA: TGTGCCAGCAGTTCTGGGGGGGGGTCCTACGAGCAGTACTTC.

This chain's CDR3 is CASSRTGGSYEQYF. CDR3 sequence (DNA): TGTGCCAGCAGCAGGACAGGGGGCTCCTACGAGCAGTACTTC. The chain carries TRBV2 and TRBJ2-7; 10 bases fit TRBD1. The CDR3 consists of 14 residues. CDR1 is SNHLY and CDR2 is FYNNEI in the germline V gene. V lost 6 bases, J lost 0 bases, and 2 bases stayed unmatched.

This chain connects TRBV9 to TRBJ2-1, with 12 bases fitting TRBD2. The CDR3 totals 20 residues. Germline CDR1 and CDR2: SGDLS and YYNGEE. V lost 3 bases to trimming and J lost 0 bases; unmatched junction nucleotides: 13. Here the CDR3 reads CASSERLAGGPDNSYNEQFF. Written as DNA, the CDR3 is TGTGCCAGCAGCGAGAGGCTAGCGGGAGGGCCCGATAACTCCTACAATGAGCAGTTCTTC.

The chain has TRBV28 and TRBJ2-5; D perhaps matches TRBD1 (6 bases). The CDR3 totals 15 residues. Trimming took 5 bases from V and 4 from J, leaving 17 bases between them. Germline CDR1 and CDR2: MDHEN and SYDVKM. The CDR3 region has the DNA TGTGCCAGCAGTCTCCCGACAGGAAGAGTAGAGACCCAGTACTTC. Its translation is CASSLPTGRVETQYF.

This clone was observed a few times. The gene calls are TRBV9 and TRBJ1-1; TRBD1 agrees at 10 bases. V gave up 0 bases and J gave up 6 bases; unmatched junction bases: 5. The CDR3 totals 15 residues. Germline CDR1 is SGDLS and CDR2 is YYNGEE. The CDR3 DNA reads TGTGCCAGCAGCGTAGAGGACAGGGGGTACGCTGAAGCTTTCTTT. Amino acids: CASSVEDRGYAEAFF.

CDR3 DNA: TGTGCCAGAGGGAGTTCCCTTTCCTACGAGCAGTACTTC. Its translation: CARGSSLSYEQYF. The chain is built from TRBV2 and TRBJ2-7; a possible D gene is TRBD2 (5 bases). This CDR3 has 13 amino acids. The V end lost 9 bases, the J end lost 1 base, and 13 bases lay between the germline ends. Germline V gives CDR1 SNHLY, CDR2 FYNNEI.

A single count supports this clone. The gene calls are TRBV30 and TRBJ1-3; possible D gene TRBD1, 5 bases. CDR1 and CDR2 from the germline V gene are GTSNPN and SVGIG (reference sequence). The CDR3 is 15 residues long. V shed 2 bases and J shed 0 bases, with 11 bases lying between them. The CDR3 region is CAWSRPTDSGNTIYF. The CDR3 DNA is TGTGCCTGGAGTCGACCGACAGACTCTGGAAACACCATATATTTT. Full variable domain (remainder filled in from reference TRBV30 and TRBJ1-3): SQTIHQWPATLVQPVGSPLSLECTVEGTSNPNLYWYRQAAGRGLQLLFYSVGIGQISSEVPQNLSASRPQDRQFILSSKKLLLSDSGFYLCAWSRPTDSGNTIYFGEGSWLTVV.

The count of this clone is one. The chain employs TRBV5-4 and TRBJ2-1; 8 bases map to TRBD1. The CDR3 consists of 15 residues. Germline CDR1 SGHNT, CDR2 YYREEE (reference sequence). The V gene end was trimmed by 5 bases and the J gene end by 1 base; junction bases not matched to a gene: 5. CDR3 DNA sequence: TGTGCCAGCAGACCCGGGACAGGTTCCTACAATGAGCAGTTCTTC. Translating it yields CASRPGTGSYNEQFF.

The chain carries TRBV4-1 and TRBJ2-1; 16 bases agree with TRBD2. The CDR3 is 14 residues long. The germline gives CDR1 MGHRA, CDR2 YSYEKL. The J segment lost 13 bases and the V segment lost 3 bases, leaving 3 bases of the junction unmatched. CDR3 protein: CASSQGLAGGEQFF. CDR3 nucleotides: TGCGCCAGCAGCCAGGGACTAGCGGGAGGGGAACAGTTCTTC.

This clone was picked up one time. The genes are TRBV18 and TRBJ1-4; TRBD1 aligns across 10 bases. The CDR3 length is 15 residues. Losses at the gene ends were 3 bases for V and 8 bases for J; bases not matched to a gene: 6. Germline CDR1 and CDR2: KGHSH and LQKENI. The CDR3 reads CASSPGQGVFEKLFF. The CDR3 coding sequence is TGTGCCAGCTCACCCGGACAGGGGGTATTCGAAAAACTGTTTTTT.

The chain has TRBV6-5 and TRBJ2-6; D perhaps matches TRBD2 (5 bases). Germline CDR1 MNHEY, CDR2 SVGAGI. V shed 0 bases and J shed 2 bases, with 8 bases lying between them. The CDR3 runs to 16 residues. CDR3 coding DNA: TGTGCCAGCAGTTACTCCACTAGGACTGGGGCCAACGTCCTGACTTTC. Its protein product is CASSYSTRTGANVLTF.

The chain couples TRBV5-4 to TRBJ2-2, with D maybe TRBD2 (6 bases). CDR1 SGHNT and CDR2 YYREEE come from the germline V gene (reference sequence). V lost 4 bases, J lost 6 bases, and 13 bases lay in between. CDR3 size: 14 residues. The CDR3 protein is CASSPRLDAGELFF. The CDR3 coding sequence is TGTGCCAGCAGCCCCCGACTAGATGCCGGGGAGCTGTTTTTT. The entire variable domain, with the rest obtained from reference TRBV5-4 and TRBJ2-2, is as follows: ETGVTQSPTHLIKTRGQQVTLRCSSQSGHNTVSWYQQALGQGPQFIFQYYREEENGRGNFPPRFSGLQFPNYSSELNVNALELDDSALYLCASSPRLDAGELFFGEGSRLTVL.

The rearrangement uses TRBV29-1 and TRBJ1-1; 7 bases align to TRBD1. The germline gives CDR1 SQVTM, CDR2 ANQGSEA. The CDR3 is 14 amino acids. V lost 3 bases and J lost 4; bases outside the gene matches: 8. In nucleotides, the CDR3 is TGCAGCGTTGAGAGGGGGCAGGGAGGCACTGAAGCTTTCTTT. As protein: CSVERGQGGTEAFF. Together with reference TRBV29-1 and TRBJ1-1, the CDR3 gives the full variable domain: SAVISQKPSRDICQRGTSLTIQCQVDSQVTMMFWYRQQPGQSLTLIATANQGSEATYESGFVIDKFPISRPNLTFSTLTVSNMSPEDSSIYLCSVERGQGGTEAFFGQGTRLTVV.